This T cell receptor beta chain is drawn from a study of blood T cell repertoires in COVID-19 (dated by TCRdb to 2018 to 2020). About the investigation overall: The collaborator samples originated in the United States, Italy and Spain and spanned the acute and convalescent phases of COVID-19. The prospective study material was composed of cDNA or gDNA derived from T cells, B-cell-depleted T cells, or PBMCs. Sample metadata almost always included a de-identified subject ID, COVID-19 status, age in years and sex. Deeply sampled blood TCRbeta repertoires from subjects exposed to, actively infected with, or recovered from COVID-19 were included in the dataset. The samples were drawn from the first 160 participants of the ongoing ImmuneRACE study and from over a thousand subjects provided by 6 global collaborators. Where HLA class I and class II types were available, the types were taken from metadata supplied by the sample provider, not from assay-based typing. The repertoires were made available in a free public database intended to serve as a resource for research on the immune response to SARS-CoV-2. Paper-wide results and their limitations: The amount of clinical and demographic metadata varied by source and participant and was provided uncurated.

The collaborating institutions used their own protocols to collect whole blood in K2EDTA tubes. For TCRbeta analysis, collaborator samples were shipped as frozen whole blood, as isolated PBMCs, or as DNA extracted from either sample type. The CDR3 has 13 amino acids, counting the end cysteine and phenylalanine. Left in the record is the CDR3 DNA by itself, 39 bases read in frame from the first base. V is clipped by 1 base and J by 2 bases, and the sequence between their germline boundaries is 6 bases long. CDR1 and CDR2 were assigned from the germline V gene (reference sequence) as SEHNR and FQNEAQ. Points on this clone: It has no known antigen specificity. Base qualities are missing; no much larger clone stands one base away.

TCRbeta CDR3 regions were amplified from genomic DNA using the immunoSEQ Assay, a bias-controlled multiplex PCR. As for the original processing: Within the assay, amplification of reference gene primers was used to estimate how many nucleated cells each sample contained. To quantify the absolute abundance of each unique TCRbeta CDR3 rearrangement, sequence reads were collapsed and filtered. For each sample, productive Simpson clonality was calculated as the square root of Simpson's diversity index over productive rearrangements. The immuneACCESS repertoire file appears here via TCRdb, limited to in-frame rearrangements. These files lack a portion of the clones; in checked studies, under half of the deficit traces to unresolved V genes, and the cause of the others is not known. V, J and clone size are taken as reported in that table, and D and trimming were inferred from the DNA itself. The table for this sample lists tens of thousands of clones; 85% of them were counted only once. More than 7.5% of the sample goes to the ten largest clones.

Material: peripheral blood. The origin of this receptor is an older man with active COVID-19. The rearranged chain carries TRBV7-9 and TRBJ2-7; the D gene remains uncertain. The CDR3 protein: CASSLGGPYEQYF. The nucleotides read TGTGCCAGCAGCTTAGGTGGCCCCTACGAGCAGTACTTC.